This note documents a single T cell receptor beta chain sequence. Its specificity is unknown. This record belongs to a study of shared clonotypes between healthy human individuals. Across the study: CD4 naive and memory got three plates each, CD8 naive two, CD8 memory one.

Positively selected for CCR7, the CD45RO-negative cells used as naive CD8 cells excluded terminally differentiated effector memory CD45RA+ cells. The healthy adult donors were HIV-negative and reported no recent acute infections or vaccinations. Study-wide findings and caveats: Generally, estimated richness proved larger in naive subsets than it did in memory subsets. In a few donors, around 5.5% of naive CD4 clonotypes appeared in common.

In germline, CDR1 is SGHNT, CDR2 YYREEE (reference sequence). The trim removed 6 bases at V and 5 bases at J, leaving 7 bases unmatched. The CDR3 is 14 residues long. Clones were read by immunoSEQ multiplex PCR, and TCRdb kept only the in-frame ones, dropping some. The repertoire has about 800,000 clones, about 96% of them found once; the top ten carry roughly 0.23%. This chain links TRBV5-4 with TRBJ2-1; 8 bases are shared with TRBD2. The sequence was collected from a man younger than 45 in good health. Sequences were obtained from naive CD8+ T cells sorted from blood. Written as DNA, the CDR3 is TGTGCCAGCAACACGATGGGACTAGACAATGAGCAGTTCTTC. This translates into CASNTMGLDNEQFF.